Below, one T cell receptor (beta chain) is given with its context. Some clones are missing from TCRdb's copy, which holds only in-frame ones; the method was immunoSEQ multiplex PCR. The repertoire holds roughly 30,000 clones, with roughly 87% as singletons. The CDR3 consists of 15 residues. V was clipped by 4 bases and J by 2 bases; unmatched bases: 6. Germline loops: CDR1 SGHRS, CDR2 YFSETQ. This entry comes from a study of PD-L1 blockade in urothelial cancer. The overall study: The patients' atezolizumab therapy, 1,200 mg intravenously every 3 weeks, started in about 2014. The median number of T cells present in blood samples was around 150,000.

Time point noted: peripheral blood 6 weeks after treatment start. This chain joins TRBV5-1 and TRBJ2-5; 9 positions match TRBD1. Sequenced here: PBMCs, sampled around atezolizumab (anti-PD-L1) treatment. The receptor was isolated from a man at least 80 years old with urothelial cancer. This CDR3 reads CASSLTGGTQETQYF. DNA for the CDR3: TGCGCCAGCAGCCTTACAGGGGGCACACAAGAGACCCAGTACTTC.